One and the same sample provided the 32 T cell receptor beta chains below, sequenced in a study of CD8+CD57+ T cells in acquired aplastic anemia. Genomic DNA, the template, was used for profiling of the TCR beta VDJ and CDR3. TCRdb re-called the reads through MiXCR, storing one row per CDR3 protein. In the table there are some 210,000 distinct CDR3 sequences, around 60% of which are singletons. Sequences were obtained from sorted CD4+, CD8+, or CD8+CD57+ T cells (not recorded which) from PBMCs. Receptors originate from a human donor in good health.

This clonotype came up many times. V usage is TRBV6-2 or TRBV6-3 and J usage is TRBJ1-1; no clear D gene. The germline CDR1 and CDR2 sequences are MNHEY and SVGEGT. This CDR3 comprises 16 residues. V was shortened by 0 bases and J by 0 bases, with 11 bases between the two germline ends. In DNA, the CDR3 is TGTGCCAGCAGTTACTCGGTTTTAGACCTGAACACTGAAGCTTTCTTT. Translation: CASSYSVLDLNTEAFF.

Worth noting for this clonotype: This sequence may be a read error, since a much larger clone differs from it by one base. The rearrangement uses TRBV12-3 or TRBV12-4 and TRBJ1-2; 10 bases are a match to TRBD1. The CDR3 is made up of 17 amino acids. With V trimmed by 7 bases and J by 9 bases, 20 bases remained unmatched. CDR3 loop: CASNFSHIGTGVKSYTF. In nucleotides, the CDR3 is TGTGCCAGCAACTTTTCCCATATCGGGACAGGGGTAAAGAGCTACACCTTC.

Points on this clonotype: One junction end does not reproduce the germline sequence, and a read error may be involved. CDR3 nucleotides: TGTGCCAGCAGCTTTTCAGGGGCGAACACTGAAGCTTTCTTT. It translates to CASSFSGANTEAFF. The chain recombines TRBV15 with TRBJ1-1; possibly TRBD1 for D (6 bases). This CDR3 region has 14 residues. CDR1 and CDR2 from the germline V gene are LNHNV and YYDKDF (reference sequence). Full variable domain (rest looked up from reference TRBV15 and TRBJ1-1): DAMVIQNPRYQVTQFGKPVTLSCSQTLNHNVMYWYQQKSSQAPKLLFHYYDKDFNNEADTPDNFQSRRPNTSFCFLDIRSPGLGDTAMYLCASSFSGANTEAFFGQGTRLTVV.

The gene calls are TRBV9 and TRBJ2-7; 13 bases align to TRBD2. Germline CDR1 SGDLS, CDR2 YYNGEE. Trimming removed 4 bases from V and 6 bases from J; junction bases left unmatched: 13. The CDR3 totals 17 residues. The CDR3 nucleotides are TGTGCCAGCAGCACAGGGACTAGCGGGAAAAATCCGGGCGAGCAGTACTTC. It encodes CASSTGTSGKNPGEQYF.

CDR3 nucleotide sequence: TGTGCCAGCAGCCCGACGGTGACCTACGAGCAGTACTTC. Amino acids: CASSPTVTYEQYF. The rearrangement uses TRBV7-9 and TRBJ2-7, with unresolved D. Germline lookup yields CDR1 SEHNR and CDR2 FQNEAQ (reference sequence). V shed 5 bases and J shed 2 bases, with 10 bases lying between them. This CDR3 spans 13 amino acids.

This clonotype came up many times. V is TRBV9 and J is TRBJ2-7; TRBD2 is a possible D gene (6 bases). The CDR3 is 14 residues long. With 5 bases removed from V and 2 bases from J, the gap between germline ends came to 14 bases. The V gene's germline CDR1 is SGDLS and CDR2 YYNGEE. In DNA, the CDR3 is TGTGCCAGCAGTACCGGGGGATCCGCCTACGAGCAGTACTTC. Translating it yields CASSTGGSAYEQYF. Based on the CDR3 plus reference TRBV9 and TRBJ2-7, the full variable domain is DSGVTQTPKHLITATGQRVTLRCSPRSGDLSVYWYQQSLDQGLQFLIQYYNGEERAKGNILERFSAQQFPDLHSELNLSSLELGDSALYFCASSTGGSAYEQYFGPGTRLTVT.

The chain uses TRBV20-1 and TRBJ2-7, with TRBD2 matching 7 bases. Germline V lookup: CDR1 DFQATT, CDR2 SNEGSKA (reference sequence). V shed 2 bases and J 3 bases; nucleotides not matched to a gene: 7. The CDR3 is made up of 14 amino acids. The DNA of the CDR3 is TGCAGTGCTAGATCGGGAGGAGCAATCTACGAGCAGTACTTC. This translates into CSARSGGAIYEQYF.

Remarks on this clonotype: Possible read error: a much larger clone is one base away. The CDR3 does not close with the conserved phenylalanine or tryptophan, likely indicating a read error. The chain couples TRBV7-6 to TRBJ2-7; 9 positions match TRBD1. This CDR3 has 16 amino acids. Per the germline V gene, CDR1 is SGHVS and CDR2 is FNYEAQ. With 3 bases clipped from V and 7 bases from J, the junction kept 13 bases outside the gene matches. The CDR3 DNA follows: TGTGCCAGCAGCTTGTACCCACAGGGGGCGTTTCAGGAGCAGTACCTC. It is translated as CASSLYPQGAFQEQYL.

The V gene is TRBV5-1, the J gene TRBJ1-4, with TRBD1 identical over 7 bases. Trimming removed 5 bases from V and 8 bases from J; junction bases left unmatched: 15. The germline CDR1 and CDR2 sequences are SGHRS and YFSETQ. The CDR3 consists of 16 residues. CDR3 loop: CASSRDSGRLGEKLFF. The DNA of the CDR3 is TGCGCCAGCAGTCGGGACAGCGGCCGGCTTGGGGAAAAACTGTTTTTT.

V and J are TRBV7-3 and TRBJ1-5; 8 nucleotides match TRBD1. This CDR3 spans 15 amino acids. In germline, CDR1 is SGHTA, CDR2 FQGTGA. V shed 2 bases and J 6 bases; nucleotides not matched to a gene: 6. CDR3: CASSLGQGGGQPQHF. In nucleotides, the CDR3 is TGTGCCAGCAGCTTAGGACAGGGCGGCGGTCAGCCCCAGCATTTT.

This clonotype was seen many times. The chain recombines TRBV7-9 with TRBJ2-7; D gene ambiguous. Germline loops: CDR1 SEHNR, CDR2 FQNEAQ (reference sequence). The CDR3 is 16 amino acids. V lost 4 bases and J lost 2, with 18 bases in between. CDR3 loop: CASSSPLGGSPYEQYF. In nucleotides, the CDR3 is TGTGCCAGCAGCTCGCCTCTCGGTGGGTCACCCTACGAGCAGTACTTC.

As regards this clonotype: This may be a read error, as it is one base from a much larger clone. The chain uses TRBV4-3 and TRBJ1-1; TRBD1 agrees at 7 bases. Trimming took 0 bases from V and 6 from J; bases not matched to a gene: 7. CDR3 length: 15 amino acids. The germline V gene has CDR1 LGHNA and CDR2 YSLEER. The CDR3 DNA sequence: TGCGCCAGCAGCCAAGATGCTGACAGGGCTCCTGAAGCTTTCTTT. Translated, it gives CASSQDADRAPEAFF.

V and J are TRBV7-9 and TRBJ2-1; TRBD2 aligns across 9 bases. Germline assignment: CDR1 SEHNR and CDR2 FQNEAQ (reference sequence). The CDR3 totals 14 residues. J was trimmed by 6 bases and V by 3 bases; bases with no gene match: 3. CDR3 DNA sequence: TGTGCCAGCAGCTTCGTAGCGGGAGTCAATGAGCAGTTCTTC. As protein: CASSFVAGVNEQFF. The full variable domain, completed using reference TRBV7-9 and TRBJ2-1, is DTGVSQNPRHKITKRGQNVTFRCDPISEHNRLYWYRQTLGQGPEFLTYFQNEAQLEKSRLLSDRFSAERPKGSFSTLEIQRTEQGDSAMYLCASSFVAGVNEQFFGPGTRLTVL.

The chain uses TRBV7-3 and TRBJ2-1, with TRBD2 identical over 10 bases. The ends lost 5 bases at V and 0 bases at J; junction bases unmatched: 7. The V gene's germline CDR1 is SGHTA and CDR2 FQGTGA. There are 17 residues in the CDR3. CDR3 nucleotide sequence: TGTGCCAGCAGCCCAGGACTAGCGGACCACTCCTACAATGAGCAGTTCTTC. Translating it yields CASSPGLADHSYNEQFF.

The chain uses TRBV6-5 and TRBJ2-7; 7 positions agree with TRBD1. The CDR3 totals 16 residues. Unmatched junction bases numbered 10, after V lost 0 bases and J lost 5 bases. Looked up from germline, CDR1 is MNHEY and CDR2 is SVGAGI. CDR3 region: CASSYSRQGHANEQYF. The CDR3 nucleotides read TGTGCCAGCAGTTACTCGAGACAGGGTCACGCCAACGAGCAGTACTTC.

This chain connects TRBV7-8 to TRBJ2-7, with 7 nucleotides matching TRBD2. CDR3 size: 14 residues. From germline, CDR1 is SGHVS and CDR2 FQNEAQ. The junction had 7 bases not matched to a gene; V was cut back by 7 bases and J by 1 base. The CDR3 sequence: CASTWAAGSYEQYF. The CDR3, as DNA: TGTGCCAGCACCTGGGCAGCGGGATCCTACGAGCAGTACTTC.

V and J are TRBV2 and TRBJ2-3, with D uncertain. CDR3 length: 16 amino acids. V lost 4 bases and J lost 3, with 17 bases in between. In germline, CDR1 is SNHLY, CDR2 FYNNEI. The CDR3 nucleotides read TGTGCCAGCAGTGCTTCGCTGGCACACGTTACAGATACGCAGTATTTT. Protein product: CASSASLAHVTDTQYF.

This chain joins TRBV29-1 and TRBJ2-3, with 10 bases aligning to TRBD2. There are 14 residues in the CDR3. Germline values: CDR1 SQVTM, CDR2 ANQGSEA. V shed 7 bases and J 3 bases; nucleotides not matched to a gene: 7. The CDR3 protein is CSGSSGGDTDTQYF. The CDR3 DNA reads as TGCAGCGGTTCTAGCGGGGGCGATACAGATACGCAGTATTTT.

This clonotype was recorded only once. This chain links TRBV11-2 with TRBJ1-6, with 7 bases fitting TRBD1. With 6 bases clipped from V and 9 bases from J, the junction kept 11 bases outside the gene matches. CDR1 and CDR2 (germline): SGHAT, FQNNGV. The CDR3 is 15 residues long. The CDR3, as DNA: TGTGCCAGCAGGGGCGGGAGGGGGCGAATTTCACCCCTCCACTTT. It is translated as CASRGGRGRISPLHF.

The genes are TRBV6-2 or TRBV6-3 and TRBJ2-7, with D unclear. This CDR3 region has 12 residues. V gave up 5 bases and J gave up 7 bases, with 12 bases separating them. Germline values: CDR1 MNHEY, CDR2 SVGEGT. The CDR3 loop reads CASSPPVTEQYF. CDR3 nucleotides: TGTGCCAGCAGTCCCCCCGTGACAGAGCAGTACTTC.

The rearrangement joins TRBV19 to TRBJ1-2; the D is unclear. The CDR3 contains 14 residues. V lost 3 bases, J lost 8 bases, and 16 bases lay in between. Germline loops: CDR1 LNHDA, CDR2 SQIVND (reference sequence). CDR3 DNA sequence: TGTGCCAGTAGTATTACCGGATCAGGACTCGGCTACACCTTC. Its translation is CASSITGSGLGYTF.

This clonotype was counted between two and nine times. The rearrangement links TRBV20-1 to TRBJ2-5; TRBD1 or TRBD2 may be the D gene (5 bases each). The germline gives CDR1 DFQATT, CDR2 SNEGSKA (reference sequence). The CDR3 is made up of 14 amino acids. As DNA, the CDR3 is TGCAGCCTTAAAGACCACAACGATGGGGGGACCCAGTACTTC. Its translation is CSLKDHNDGGTQYF.

This clonotype was seen many times. V and J are TRBV2 and TRBJ1-1; D gene unclear. The CDR3 is 15 amino acids. The germline V gene encodes CDR1 SNHLY and CDR2 FYNNEI. V was cut by 4 bases and J by 0 bases, with 12 bases left in between. The CDR3 nucleotides read TGTGCCAGCAGTGCGCCACCCGCAGTGAACACTGAAGCTTTCTTT. Residues: CASSAPPAVNTEAFF.

This clonotype was seen ten or more times. The CDR3 DNA follows: TGCGCCAGCAGCCAAGTGCCGGGACCCAACGAGCAGTACTTC. Translating gives CASSQVPGPNEQYF. The chain links TRBV4-1 to TRBJ2-7, with D possibly called TRBD1 or TRBD2 (5 bases each). The CDR3 sequence is 14 residues long. Trimming pared 1 base from V and 5 bases from J, leaving 12 bases between. Germline V gene sequence: CDR1 MGHRA, CDR2 YSYEKL.

The chain has TRBV7-9 and TRBJ2-1; the match to TRBD2 covers 12 bases. The CDR3 covers 18 residues. CDR1 and CDR2 (germline): SEHNR, FQNEAQ (reference sequence). Trimming removed 4 bases from V and 6 bases from J; junction bases left unmatched: 13. This chain's CDR3 is CASSSLRRLAGERNEQFF. For the CDR3, the DNA is TGTGCCAGCAGCTCCTTACGTAGACTAGCGGGAGAACGCAATGAGCAGTTCTTC.

The chain employs TRBV11-3 and TRBJ2-3, with a weak D call TRBD2 (6 bases). Germline CDR1 reads SGHNT; CDR2 reads YENEEA. The CDR3 consists of 16 residues. V lost 6 bases and J lost 3, with 19 bases in between. CDR3 amino acids: CASSAWVSGGTDTQYF. As DNA, the CDR3 is TGTGCCAGCAGTGCGTGGGTTAGCGGAGGGACAGATACGCAGTATTTT. Based on the CDR3 plus reference TRBV11-3 and TRBJ2-3, the full variable domain is EAGVVQSPRYKIIEKKQPVAFWCNPISGHNTLYWYLQNLGQGPELLIRYENEEAVDDSQLPKDRFSAERLKGVDSTLKIQPAELGDSAVYLCASSAWVSGGTDTQYFGPGTRLTVL.

The CDR3 loop reads CASSQDGQTYTDTQYF. CDR3 in DNA: TGCGCCAGCAGCCAAGACGGGCAAACCTACACAGATACGCAGTATTTT. The V gene is TRBV4-3, the J gene TRBJ2-3; unclear D gene. V shed 0 bases and J shed 2 bases, with 12 bases lying between them. Germline V gene data show CDR1 as LGHNA and CDR2 as YSLEER. The CDR3 spans 16 residues.

The chain joins TRBV9 to TRBJ2-1; D is unclear. Looked up from germline, CDR1 is SGDLS and CDR2 is YYNGEE. Trimming shortened V by 2 bases and J by 6 bases, and 6 bases separated the two germline ends. The CDR3 has 12 residues. In nucleotides, the CDR3 is TGTGCCAGCAGCGTCCCCTCCAATGAGCAGTTCTTC. Its protein is CASSVPSNEQFF. Drawing the rest from reference TRBV9 and TRBJ2-1, the complete variable domain is DSGVTQTPKHLITATGQRVTLRCSPRSGDLSVYWYQQSLDQGLQFLIQYYNGEERAKGNILERFSAQQFPDLHSELNLSSLELGDSALYFCASSVPSNEQFFGPGTRLTVL.

Details on this clonotype: Possible read error: a much larger clone is one base away. The genes are TRBV6-4 and TRBJ2-1, with D unresolved. Germline V gene lookup returns CDR1 MRHNA and CDR2 SNTAGT. The CDR3 sequence is 15 residues long. Trimming shortened V by 8 bases and J by 0 bases, and 14 bases separated the two germline ends. The CDR3 loop is CASGYSPFSYNEQFF. The CDR3 DNA is TGTGCCAGCGGTTACTCGCCTTTCTCCTACAATGAGCAGTTCTTC.

A word on this clonotype: Given the absence of the conserved phenylalanine or tryptophan at the CDR3 end, a read error is likely. The chain links TRBV7-7 to TRBJ1-5; D remains unclear. Germline values: CDR1 SSHAT, CDR2 FNYEAQ (reference sequence). The CDR3 has 11 amino acids. The CDR3 here is CASSLIPPQHL. The CDR3 bases are TGTGCTAGCAGCCTAATACCGCCCCAGCATTTA.

For this clonotype: A much larger clonotype is one base distant, so this may be a read error. This chain connects TRBV27 to TRBJ2-7; the D gene is possibly TRBD2 (6 bases). This CDR3 spans 13 amino acids. Trimming cost V 5 bases and J 2 bases, with 10 bases left between them. Germline CDR1 MNHEY, CDR2 SMNVEV (reference sequence). In DNA form, the CDR3 reads TGTGCCAGCAGTCTTTCTAGCGCCTACGAGCAGTACTTC. Its protein product is CASSLSSAYEQYF.

There are many counts of this clonotype. CDR3 DNA: TGTGCCAGCAGCCAAGCCCCAGGGGGGTGGTCCGAGCAGTACTTC. It encodes CASSQAPGGWSEQYF. The chain carries TRBV3-1 and TRBJ2-7; the D gene is possibly TRBD1 (7 bases). The CDR3 spans 15 residues. Trimming removed 1 base from V and 6 bases from J, with 16 bases in between. CDR1 and CDR2 from the germline V gene are LGHDT and YNNKEL (reference sequence).